The 21 T cell receptor beta chains below were found in one sample sequenced in a study of cytomegalovirus exposure and HLA in healthy donors. Here immunoSEQ multiplex PCR was the method, and the copy in TCRdb shows in-frame clones only, minus some. This sample has fewer than 300,000 clones, with around nine tenths found just once. Sequencing was carried out using PBMCs. These receptors originate from a woman between 18 and 29 years old in good health and CMV-seronegative.

The chain recombines TRBV9 with TRBJ2-6, with 7 bases lining up with TRBD2. Per the germline V gene, CDR1 is SGDLS and CDR2 is YYNGEE. This CDR3 is built from 20 residues. Trimming took 3 bases from V and 0 from J; bases not matched to a gene: 15. The CDR3 DNA sequence: TGTGCCAGCAGCGACCCCATGGCGAAGCGGGACTACTCTGGGGCCAACGTCCTGACTTTC. Translated: CASSDPMAKRDYSGANVLTF.

The chain links TRBV7-2 to TRBJ1-5; 8 positions agree with TRBD1. CDR3 length equals 15 residues. V lost 4 bases and J lost 1; bases outside the gene matches: 3. Germline V lookup: CDR1 SGHTA, CDR2 FQGNSA. Here the CDR3 DNA reads TGTGCCAGCAGCTCAGGGGGCGCGAGCAATCAGCCCCAGCATTTT. Protein sequence: CASSSGGASNQPQHF.

V usage is TRBV20-1 and J usage is TRBJ2-3; the D gene is possibly TRBD1 (5 bases). V gave up 3 bases and J gave up 7 bases, with 8 bases separating them. This CDR3 is 11 amino acids long. Germline values: CDR1 DFQATT, CDR2 SNEGSKA (reference sequence). CDR3 sequence reads: CSASQGNTQYF. CDR3 sequence (DNA): TGCAGTGCTAGTCAGGGAAATACGCAGTATTTT.

The chain joins TRBV6-6 to TRBJ1-5, with 8 bases identical to TRBD1. This CDR3 has 15 residues. The junction had 5 bases not matched to a gene; V was cut back by 2 bases and J by 5 bases. The germline V gene has CDR1 MNHNY and CDR2 SVGAGI (reference sequence). The CDR3 loop is CASSYGQGRDQPQHF. The CDR3 bases are TGTGCCAGCAGTTACGGACAGGGACGGGATCAGCCCCAGCATTTT.

This rearrangement joins TRBV9 to TRBJ2-1, with 12 bases fitting TRBD2. Germline lookup yields CDR1 SGDLS and CDR2 YYNGEE. This CDR3 is built from 15 residues. Unmatched junction bases numbered 5, after V lost 0 bases and J lost 10 bases. The CDR3 nucleotides read TGTGCCAGCAGCGTAGCTCCAGGGACTAGCGGGGAGCAGTTCTTC. It specifies CASSVAPGTSGEQFF.

J is TRBJ1-5 and V is TRBV5-1, with TRBD1 identical over 9 bases. Per the germline V gene, CDR1 is SGHRS and CDR2 is YFSETQ. CDR3 length: 14 amino acids. Losses at the gene ends were 0 bases for V and 7 bases for J; bases not matched to a gene: 2. Here the CDR3 reads CASSLGQGGQPQHF. The CDR3 DNA sequence: TGCGCCAGCAGCTTGGGACAGGGGGGGCAGCCCCAGCATTTT.

This chain uses TRBV27 with TRBJ2-7; a weak D match, TRBD2 (5 bases). The CDR3 totals 13 residues. Germline CDR1 is MNHEY and CDR2 is SMNVEV (reference sequence). V lost 6 bases and J lost 2, with 11 bases in between. The CDR3 nucleotides read TGTGCCAGCAGCCGGGGTGGGGCCTACGAGCAGTACTTC. Protein: CASSRGGAYEQYF.

V is TRBV5-1 and J is TRBJ1-6, with 7 bases fitting TRBD1. Germline V lookup: CDR1 SGHRS, CDR2 YFSETQ. The CDR3 spans 18 residues. Trimming removed 0 bases from V and 1 base from J; junction bases left unmatched: 7. CDR3 loop: CASSLASRQGSYNSPLHF. DNA of the CDR3: TGCGCCAGCAGCTTGGCCTCGAGACAGGGTTCCTATAATTCACCCCTCCACTTT.

This clone was picked up one time. The V gene is TRBV6-1, the J gene TRBJ2-1, with 14 bases fitting TRBD2. The CDR3 sequence is 15 residues long. Germline loops: CDR1 MNHNS, CDR2 SASEGT. The V and J ends lost 4 bases and 9 bases, in that order; junction bases with no gene match: 5. The CDR3 loop reads CASSGLAGGPGEQFF. CDR3 DNA: TGTGCCAGCAGTGGACTAGCGGGAGGGCCGGGTGAGCAGTTCTTC.

This clone came up a few times. V is TRBV28 and J is TRBJ2-7; no reliable D call. Trimming took 3 bases from V and 4 from J, leaving 7 bases between them. CDR3 length: 12 residues. CDR1 and CDR2 (germline): MDHEN, SYDVKM. The CDR3 DNA reads TGTGCCAGCAGTTTGATCGAGTACGAGCAGTACTTC. Translating gives CASSLIEYEQYF. Full variable domain (remainder filled in from reference TRBV28 and TRBJ2-7): DVKVTQSSRYLVKRTGEKVFLECVQDMDHENMFWYRQDPGLGLRLIYFSYDVKMKEKGDIPEGYSVSREKKERFSLILESASTNQTSMYLCASSLIEYEQYFGPGTRLTVT.

In its sample, this clone was seen once. V gene TRBV28 combines with J gene TRBJ2-2; tentative D call: TRBD2 (6 bases). The CDR3 totals 15 residues. The germline gives CDR1 MDHEN, CDR2 SYDVKM. The V end was cut by 8 bases, the J end by 1 base, with 14 bases between. The CDR3 spells CASLLTRVNTGELFF. The CDR3 DNA reads as TGTGCCAGCCTTCTGACTAGGGTGAACACCGGGGAGCTGTTTTTT.

This clone was seen more than once but under ten times. The gene calls are TRBV28 and TRBJ1-1; no reliable D call. Germline V gene sequence: CDR1 MDHEN, CDR2 SYDVKM. The germline V and J ends were trimmed by 8 bases and 0 bases, with 10 bases remaining between them. This CDR3 is 13 amino acids long. CDR3 sequence reads: CASGLRVNTEAFF. CDR3 DNA: TGTGCCAGCGGCCTACGGGTGAACACTGAAGCTTTCTTT.

This clone was seen a single time. The gene calls are TRBV28 and TRBJ1-1; no clear D. The germline V gene has CDR1 MDHEN and CDR2 SYDVKM. With 1 base removed from V and 11 bases from J, the gap between germline ends came to 17 bases. The CDR3 length is 14 residues. The CDR3 loop reads CASSLLGGQPLAFF. In DNA form, the CDR3 reads TGTGCCAGCAGTTTATTAGGCGGGCAGCCCCTGGCTTTCTTT. Together with reference TRBV28 and TRBJ1-1, the CDR3 gives the full variable domain: DVKVTQSSRYLVKRTGEKVFLECVQDMDHENMFWYRQDPGLGLRLIYFSYDVKMKEKGDIPEGYSVSREKKERFSLILESASTNQTSMYLCASSLLGGQPLAFFGQGTRLTVV.

The V gene is TRBV9, the J gene TRBJ2-2; 7 bases line up with TRBD2. The V gene end was trimmed by 2 bases and the J gene end by 6 bases; junction bases not matched to a gene: 7. Germline CDR1 and CDR2: SGDLS and YYNGEE. The CDR3 is 15 residues long. The CDR3 loop reads CASSVGTKSPGELFF. CDR3 in DNA: TGTGCCAGCAGCGTCGGGACTAAATCTCCCGGGGAGCTGTTTTTT.

This clone appeared a single time. The CDR3, as DNA: TGTGCCAGCAGTGAGGGACATCCTACCTCTAACTATGGCTACACCTTC. Protein: CASSEGHPTSNYGYTF. The chain is built from TRBV6-1 and TRBJ1-2; tentatively, D is TRBD1 (6 bases). Trimming removed 3 bases from V and 0 bases from J, with 14 bases in between. The CDR3 spans 16 residues. Germline loops: CDR1 MNHNS, CDR2 SASEGT.

The chain links TRBV4-1 to TRBJ2-4, with unresolved D. V shed 2 bases and J shed 0 bases, with 11 bases lying between them. The CDR3 is 16 amino acids. Germline V lookup: CDR1 MGHRA, CDR2 YSYEKL. Written as DNA, the CDR3 is TGCGCCAGCAGCCAAACGCCTATTCGAGCCAAAAACATTCAGTACTTC. It translates to CASSQTPIRAKNIQYF.

V and J are TRBV28 and TRBJ1-4, with 7 bases aligning to TRBD1. This CDR3 is 16 amino acids long. Trimming took 8 bases from V and 7 from J; bases not matched to a gene: 16. Germline-derived CDR1 and CDR2 are MDHEN and SYDVKM. The CDR3: CASSDVRQGIGEKLFF. The DNA for the CDR3 is TGTGCCAGCTCAGATGTCCGACAGGGTATCGGTGAAAAACTGTTTTTT. Together with reference TRBV28 and TRBJ1-4, the CDR3 gives the full variable domain: DVKVTQSSRYLVKRTGEKVFLECVQDMDHENMFWYRQDPGLGLRLIYFSYDVKMKEKGDIPEGYSVSREKKERFSLILESASTNQTSMYLCASSDVRQGIGEKLFFGSGTQLSVL.

This clone is a singleton in its sample. The chain couples TRBV9 to TRBJ2-7; maybe TRBD1 (5 bases). Trimming took 3 bases from V and 3 from J, leaving 13 bases between them. Germline assignment: CDR1 SGDLS and CDR2 YYNGEE. The CDR3 loop spans 14 amino acids. The CDR3: CASSASQTDYEQYF. The CDR3 DNA reads as TGTGCCAGCAGCGCCTCCCAGACAGACTACGAGCAGTACTTC.

V is TRBV2 and J is TRBJ2-7; D not certain. The CDR3 runs 13 residues. The V gene lost 3 bases and the J gene lost 3 bases, with 9 bases spanning the gap. From germline, CDR1 is SNHLY and CDR2 FYNNEI. The CDR3, as DNA: TGTGCCAGCAGTGAGGTCTCAGACTACGAGCAGTACTTC. Translated: CASSEVSDYEQYF.

Points on this clone: An end of the junction does not agree with germline; a read error may underlie this. J is TRBJ2-1 and V is TRBV5-4; TRBD2 matches at 16 bases. This CDR3 region has 14 residues. CDR1 is SGHNT and CDR2 is YYREEE in the germline V gene (reference sequence). CDR3 sequence reads: CASSFASGLAGGIF. The CDR3 DNA follows: TGTGCCAGCAGCTTCGCTTCGGGACTAGCGGGAGGGATCTTC.

The chain links TRBV4-1 to TRBJ2-6; a possible D gene is TRBD2 (6 bases). With 2 bases removed from V and 10 bases from J, the gap between germline ends came to 15 bases. The germline CDR1 and CDR2 sequences are MGHRA and YSYEKL. This CDR3 has 15 residues. The CDR3 region is CASSQPGLQSNVLTF. The CDR3 coding sequence is TGCGCCAGCAGCCAACCGGGACTCCAGAGTAACGTCCTGACTTTC.